The 6 T cell receptor beta chains below all came from one sample that was sequenced in a study of Ad26.COV2.S vaccination and SARS-CoV-2 variants. Treatment: around 19 received Ad26.COV2.S at low or high dose, single or two shots; roughly 5 received placebo; per-sample allocation not given. Sampling took place 63 days after the first vaccine or placebo injection. Assay used: immunoSEQ multiplex PCR; TCRdb lists only in-frame clones, some missing. The sample lists about 350,000 clones, roughly 90% occurring once. This material consisted of peripheral blood, taken in a trial of Ad26.COV2.S vaccine versus placebo. These receptors were taken from a person between 18 and 65 years old who received the Ad26.COV2.S COVID-19 vaccine or a placebo.

V gene TRBV28 combines with J gene TRBJ1-1; D is undetermined. The germline V and J ends were trimmed by 6 bases and 6 bases, with 8 bases remaining between them. The germline V gene encodes CDR1 MDHEN and CDR2 SYDVKM. This CDR3 is 11 amino acids long. Here the CDR3 DNA reads TGTGCCAGCAGGGCCCCGGCTGAAGCTTTCTTT. Protein: CASRAPAEAFF. Filled out from reference TRBV28 and TRBJ1-1, the complete variable domain reads DVKVTQSSRYLVKRTGEKVFLECVQDMDHENMFWYRQDPGLGLRLIYFSYDVKMKEKGDIPEGYSVSREKKERFSLILESASTNQTSMYLCASRAPAEAFFGQGTRLTVV.

The gene calls are TRBV4-2 and TRBJ2-2, with 10 bases that match TRBD2. The CDR3 is made up of 18 amino acids. CDR1 and CDR2 (germline): LGHNA, YNFKEQ. The trim removed 2 bases at V and 5 bases at J, leaving 11 bases unmatched. The CDR3 sequence is CASSQRIVAGGRTGELFF. Here the CDR3 DNA reads TGTGCCAGCAGCCAACGGATCGTAGCGGGGGGAAGAACCGGGGAGCTGTTTTTT.

The chain couples TRBV4-3 to TRBJ2-7; 9 bases are shared with TRBD1. Trimming cost V 4 bases and J 6 bases; bases outside gene matches: 7. The CDR3 has 14 amino acids. Germline CDR1 reads LGHNA; CDR2 reads YSLEER. The CDR3 sequence is CASSPEDRGGEQYF. For the CDR3, the DNA is TGCGCCAGCAGCCCCGAAGACAGGGGGGGCGAGCAGTACTTC.

Comment on this clone: This sample includes further DNA sequences coding for the same CDR3. The chain employs TRBV5-1 and TRBJ2-2; D call uncertain. Germline V gives CDR1 SGHRS, CDR2 YFSETQ. Trimming left V 1 base short and J 1 base short, with 8 bases between. The CDR3 runs 15 residues. The CDR3 DNA sequence: TGCGCCAGCAGCTTGTCTGCGGTGAACACCGGGGAGCTGTTTTTT. Translating gives CASSLSAVNTGELFF.

This chain uses TRBV7-9 with TRBJ1-6, with TRBD1 identical over 9 bases. The CDR3 loop spans 16 amino acids. CDR1 is SEHNR, CDR2 FQNEAQ, per germline (reference sequence). V was pared by 0 bases and J by 9 bases, with 6 bases of the junction left unmatched. The CDR3, as DNA: TGTGCCAGCAGCTTAGCGCTGGGGACAGGGATTTCACCCCTCCACTTT. This gives the protein CASSLALGTGISPLHF.

This sequence joins TRBV30 and TRBJ1-3, with D possibly matching TRBD1 (6 bases). The CDR3 covers 16 residues. CDR1 GTSNPN and CDR2 SVGIG come from the germline V gene (reference sequence). V lost 3 bases, J lost 0 bases, and 15 bases lay in between. CDR3 residues: CAWSGGGIYSGNTIYF. Written as DNA, the CDR3 is TGTGCCTGGAGCGGGGGCGGAATCTACTCTGGAAACACCATATATTTT.